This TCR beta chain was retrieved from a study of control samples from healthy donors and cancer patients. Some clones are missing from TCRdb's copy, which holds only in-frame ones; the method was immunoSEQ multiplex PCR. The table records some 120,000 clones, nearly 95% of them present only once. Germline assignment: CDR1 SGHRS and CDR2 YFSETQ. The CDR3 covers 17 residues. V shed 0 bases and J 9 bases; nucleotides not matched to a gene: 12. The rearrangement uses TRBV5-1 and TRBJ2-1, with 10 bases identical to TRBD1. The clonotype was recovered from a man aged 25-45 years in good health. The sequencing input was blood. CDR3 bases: TGCGCCAGCAGCTTGGTAAGACCCGGGACAGGGGCCCCTGAGCAGTTCTTC. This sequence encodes CASSLVRPGTGAPEQFF.